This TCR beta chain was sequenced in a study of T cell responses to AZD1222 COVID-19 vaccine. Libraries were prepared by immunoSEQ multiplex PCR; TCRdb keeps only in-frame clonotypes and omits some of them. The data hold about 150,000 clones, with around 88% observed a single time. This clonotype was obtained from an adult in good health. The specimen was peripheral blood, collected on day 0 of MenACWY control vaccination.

The CDR3 here is CASSSRGSSSGANVLTF. The CDR3 nucleotides read TGCGCCAGCAGCTCCCGCGGCTCCAGCTCTGGGGCCAACGTCCTGACTTTC. The genes are TRBV5-1 and TRBJ2-6, with unresolved D. V was trimmed by 3 bases and J by 0 bases, leaving 13 bases between them. The CDR3 runs to 17 residues. Looked up from germline, CDR1 is SGHRS and CDR2 is YFSETQ.